The following is a TCR beta chain sequence with its context. This record comes from a study of OX40 agonist ivuxolimab in advanced cancers. Repertoires were generated with immunoSEQ multiplex PCR, while TCRdb's copy carries only in-frame clones and drops some. Among about 83,000 clones listed, approximately 90% were seen once. V dropped 4 bases and J dropped 5 bases, with 17 bases sitting between them. CDR1 is LNHDA, CDR2 SQIVND, per germline (reference sequence). The CDR3 length is 15 residues. Sequences were derived from CD4+ or CD8+ T cells sorted from blood, sampled in a trial of the OX40 agonist ivuxolimab. The sequence was obtained from an adult with an advanced solid tumor such as melanoma, head and neck, liver or kidney cancer. This chain uses TRBV19 with TRBJ1-1, with D perhaps TRBD1 (6 bases). CDR3 sequence reads: CASSSVGGLGTEAFF. The CDR3 DNA reads as TGTGCCAGTAGTAGCGTGGGGGGCTTGGGAACTGAAGCTTTCTTT.